This T cell receptor beta chain was identified in a study of blood T cell repertoires in COVID-19 (dated by TCRdb to the early 2020s). Background on the whole study: Collaborator samples came from the United States, Italy and Spain and covered acute and convalescent phases of COVID-19. Samples came from the ongoing ImmuneRACE study (first 160 participants) plus 1,254 subjects from 6 global collaborators. Where HLA class I and class II types were available, the types were taken from metadata supplied by the sample provider, not from assay-based typing. The material from the prospective study consisted of cDNA or gDNA derived from T cells, B-cell-depleted T cells, or PBMCs. Nearly every sample came with metadata listing a de-identified subject ID, COVID-19 status, age in years and sex. The repertoires were made available in a free public database intended to serve as a resource for research on the immune response to SARS-CoV-2. The dataset comprised deeply sampled blood TCRbeta repertoires from subjects exposed to, actively infected with, or recovered from COVID-19. Results the study describes overall, beyond this receptor: How much clinical and demographic metadata was included differed by source and by participant, and the metadata was provided uncurated.

Whole blood was collected in K2EDTA tubes by collaborating institutions according to the institutions' own protocols. For TCRbeta analysis, collaborators shipped samples as frozen whole blood, isolated PBMCs, or DNA extracted from either of those sample types. The CDR3 numbers 14 residues from cysteine through phenylalanine. Only the CDR3 portion is preserved as DNA: 42 bases, with reading frame beginning at the first base. Between the V and J ends, shortened by 8 bases and 4 bases respectively, the junction contains 12 bases. Per the germline V gene, MNHEY is the CDR1 and SVGAGI is the CDR2. TCRbeta CDR3 regions were amplified from genomic DNA using the immunoSEQ Assay, a bias-controlled multiplex PCR. In the paper's pipeline: Nucleated cell counts per sample were estimated from amplification of reference gene primers within the assay. To quantify the absolute abundance of each unique TCRbeta CDR3 rearrangement, sequence reads were collapsed and filtered. For each sample, productive Simpson clonality was calculated by taking the square root of Simpson's diversity index across productive rearrangements. Entries here come from immuneACCESS through TCRdb and include only in-frame sequences with V and J called. Some clones fail to appear in such tables; in the studies checked, an unresolved V gene covers under half of the shortfall, and the cause of the remainder is unknown. The V and J calls and clone size come from that table; D and trimming were worked out from the DNA. This sample lists some 100,000 clones; 80% to 95% were detected once. The top ten hold 0.85% to 1% of the sample.

Details on this clone: Its binding antigen is unknown. No quality values exist for individual bases; no much larger clone is one base distant.

The source material was peripheral blood. This TCR was recovered from a man aged 55 to 70 with acute or convalescent COVID-19. The rearranged segments are TRBV6-5 and TRBJ2-6; the D gene cannot be named for sure. This receptor has the CDR3 CASLRGPGANVLTF. In nucleotide form, the sequence is TGTGCCAGCCTAAGAGGCCCGGGGGCCAACGTCCTGACTTTC.